These 29 T cell receptor beta chains originate from one sample sequenced in a study of radiotherapy plus CTLA-4 blockade in lung cancer. Some clones are missing from TCRdb's copy, which holds only in-frame ones; the method was immunoSEQ multiplex PCR. The repertoire holds more than 95,000 clones, with 75% to 80% as singletons. The specimen was peripheral blood, collected from a patient treated with radiotherapy plus ipilimumab. These receptor sequences come from a human donor with non-small cell lung cancer who had a partial response to radiotherapy plus ipilimumab.

J is TRBJ2-1 and V is TRBV11-2; 9 nucleotides line up with TRBD2. V was pared by 6 bases and J by 0 bases, with 9 bases of the junction left unmatched. CDR1 is SGHAT and CDR2 is FQNNGV in the germline V gene. This CDR3 contains 17 residues. CDR3 DNA sequence: TGTGCCAGCAGACGACAGACTAGCGGTAGCTCCTACAATGAGCAGTTCTTC. Protein sequence: CASRRQTSGSSYNEQFF.

This clone is a singleton in its sample. The J gene is TRBJ1-5, the V gene TRBV14, with D unresolved. Per the germline V gene, CDR1 is SGHDN and CDR2 is FVKESK. The CDR3 totals 17 residues. V gave up 1 base and J gave up 0 bases, with 13 bases separating them. Written as DNA, the CDR3 is TGTGCCAGCAGCCAAGGTGCCGGTTCCTATAGCAATCAGCCCCAGCATTTT. Its protein is CASSQGAGSYSNQPQHF. The whole variable domain, remainder taken from reference TRBV14 and TRBJ1-5, is EAGVTQFPSHSVIEKGQTVTLRCDPISGHDNLYWYRRVMGKEIKFLLHFVKESKQDESGMPNNRFLAERTGGTYSTLKVQPAELEDSGVYFCASSQGAGSYSNQPQHFGDGTRLSIL.

CDR3 protein: CASSLDPSSSSEQYF. CDR3 bases: TGTGCCAGCAGCTTAGACCCGTCTAGTAGCAGCGAGCAGTACTTC. The chain combines TRBV11-2 with TRBJ2-7; D unresolved. Deletions cut 0 bases from V and 6 bases from J, with 15 bases between. The CDR3 extends over 15 amino acids. Germline lookup yields CDR1 SGHAT and CDR2 FQNNGV. Based on the CDR3 plus reference TRBV11-2 and TRBJ2-7, the full variable domain is EAGVAQSPRYKIIEKRQSVAFWCNPISGHATLYWYQQILGQGPKLLIQFQNNGVVDDSQLPKDRFSAERLKGVDSTLKIQPAKLEDSAVYLCASSLDPSSSSEQYFGPGTRLTVT.

This sequence joins TRBV25-1 and TRBJ1-2, with D perhaps TRBD1 (6 bases). Germline CDR1 and CDR2: MGHDK and SYGVNS. V lost 1 base and J 8 bases, leaving 17 bases between the germline ends. This CDR3 has 15 residues. CDR3 amino acids: CASSESVGQGHGYTF. CDR3 DNA: TGTGCCAGCAGTGAATCAGTCGGGCAGGGGCACGGCTACACCTTC.

The chain recombines TRBV28 with TRBJ1-4; D gene ambiguous. Germline loops: CDR1 MDHEN, CDR2 SYDVKM. The CDR3 sequence is 15 residues long. The ends were cut back, 4 bases at V and 7 bases at J, with 16 bases in the middle. The CDR3 DNA is TGTGCCAGCAGTTCATCCGGCTCTAGGAGTGAAAAACTGTTTTTT. The encoded protein is CASSSSGSRSEKLFF.

In this sample, this clone turned up a few times. V usage is TRBV7-2 and J usage is TRBJ2-1; D is perhaps TRBD2 (6 bases). This CDR3 is 14 amino acids long. V was clipped by 5 bases and J by 0 bases, with 8 bases between them. Germline V lookup: CDR1 SGHTA, CDR2 FQGNSA. CDR3 in DNA: TGTGCCAGCAGCCCCGGGAGCTCCTACAATGAGCAGTTCTTC. Protein product: CASSPGSSYNEQFF. The full variable domain, completed using reference TRBV7-2 and TRBJ2-1, is GAGVSQSPSNKVTEKGKDVELRCDPISGHTALYWYRQSLGQGLEFLIYFQGNSAPDKSGLPSDRFSAERTGGSVSTLTIQRTQQEDSAVYLCASSPGSSYNEQFFGPGTRLTVL.

J is TRBJ1-2 and V is TRBV28; tentative D call: TRBD1 (5 bases). V was cut by 10 bases and J by 0 bases, with 12 bases left in between. This CDR3 spans 13 amino acids. The V gene's germline CDR1 is MDHEN and CDR2 SYDVKM. Written as DNA, the CDR3 is TGTGCCACTCTACAGGACCCTAACTATGGCTACACCTTC. Translation gives CATLQDPNYGYTF.

The chain combines TRBV19 with TRBJ1-4; D is uncertain. Between the trimmed V and J ends, which lost 6 bases and 7 bases, there was a span of 12 bases. The CDR3 totals 13 residues. The germline V gene has CDR1 LNHDA and CDR2 SQIVND (reference sequence). DNA of the CDR3: TGTGCCAGTAGGGAGGGCGGGCGTGAAAAACTGTTTTTT. It codes for CASREGGREKLFF.

V is TRBV10-1 and J is TRBJ2-7; D possibly corresponds to TRBD2 (5 bases). Germline CDR1 WNHNN, CDR2 SYGVQD (reference sequence). V lost 5 bases and J lost 7, with 12 bases in between. CDR3 size: 12 residues. This CDR3 reads CASSRLPGEQYF. CDR3 coding DNA: TGCGCCAGCAGTCGGCTCCCGGGGGAGCAGTACTTC.

This clone was seen a few times. The chain uses TRBV13 and TRBJ1-3; possible D gene TRBD1, 6 bases. V dropped 8 bases and J dropped 0 bases, with 14 bases sitting between them. In germline, CDR1 is PRHDT, CDR2 FYEKMQ (reference sequence). CDR3 length equals 15 residues. CDR3 in DNA: TGTGCCAGCGGAGGGGGGGAGAACTCTGGAAACACCATATATTTT. Residues: CASGGGENSGNTIYF.

This rearrangement joins TRBV18 to TRBJ1-1; 8 nucleotides line up with TRBD1. The V and J ends lost 1 base and 0 bases, in that order; junction bases with no gene match: 10. The V gene's germline CDR1 is KGHSH and CDR2 LQKENI. The CDR3 totals 18 residues. This CDR3 reads CASSPRTGILVMNTEAFF. In DNA, the CDR3 is TGTGCCAGCTCACCACGGACAGGGATTCTCGTAATGAACACTGAAGCTTTCTTT.

Only one count was recorded for this clone. This chain joins TRBV30 and TRBJ2-7, with 10 bases lining up with TRBD2. The J segment lost 5 bases and the V segment lost 2 bases, leaving 12 bases of the junction unmatched. The CDR3 has 16 residues. The V gene's germline CDR1 is GTSNPN and CDR2 SVGIG (reference sequence). The DNA of the CDR3 is TGTGCCTGGAGTAGGCCTAGCGGGAGATCAGGCGACGAGCAGTACTTC. This codes for CAWSRPSGRSGDEQYF.

The chain carries TRBV27 and TRBJ2-7; 7 positions match TRBD2. Germline V gene data show CDR1 as MNHEY and CDR2 as SMNVEV (reference sequence). CDR3 size: 14 residues. J lost 5 bases, V lost 7 bases, and 11 bases had no gene match. The chain's CDR3 is CASTARDYIDEQYV. CDR3 DNA sequence: TGTGCCAGCACCGCTCGGGACTACATAGACGAGCAGTACGTC.

CDR3 region: CASRRTSGRIQETQYF. The CDR3 bases are TGTGCCAGCAGAAGGACTAGCGGGAGGATTCAAGAGACCCAGTACTTC. The V call is TRBV28, the J call TRBJ2-5; 14 positions agree with TRBD2. CDR1 and CDR2 (germline): MDHEN, SYDVKM. The V and J ends lost 6 bases and 2 bases, in that order; junction bases with no gene match: 5. The CDR3 loop spans 16 amino acids.

The chain has TRBV18 and TRBJ1-1; D is possibly TRBD1 (5 bases). This CDR3 is built from 13 residues. Germline V CDR1 and CDR2: KGHSH, LQKENI. Trimming shortened V by 8 bases and J by 1 base, and 11 bases separated the two germline ends. The CDR3 DNA is TGTGCCAGCCAGGGCCAGACGAACACTGAAGCTTTCTTT. This translates into CASQGQTNTEAFF.

This clone appeared a few times. V and J are TRBV7-8 and TRBJ2-2, with D maybe TRBD2 (6 bases). Per germline, CDR1 SGHVS and CDR2 FQNEAQ. This CDR3 contains 13 residues. V was pared by 5 bases and J by 8 bases, with 12 bases between. The CDR3 coding sequence is TGTGCCAGCAGCCCAGTAGCGGCTGGGGAGCTGTTTTTT. This translates into CASSPVAAGELFF.

This chain connects TRBV5-1 to TRBJ1-4; D ambiguous. This CDR3 region has 14 residues. V gave up 1 base and J gave up 7 bases, with 11 bases separating them. Per the germline V gene, CDR1 is SGHRS and CDR2 is YFSETQ. CDR3 coding DNA: TGCGCCAGCAGCTTGCGCGGCGTGCCTGAAAAACTGTTTTTT. Protein sequence: CASSLRGVPEKLFF.

This clone turned up a few times. The chain combines TRBV18 with TRBJ2-7, with 9 bases identical to TRBD2. CDR3 length: 14 amino acids. Germline CDR1 KGHSH, CDR2 LQKENI. The V segment lost 3 bases and the J segment 6 bases; nucleotides outside the gene matches: 6. CDR3 sequence: CASSPGTAGGEQYF. In nucleotides, the CDR3 is TGTGCCAGCTCACCTGGGACAGCGGGAGGCGAGCAGTACTTC.

V usage is TRBV19 and J usage is TRBJ2-1; 8 nucleotides match TRBD1. This CDR3 contains 16 residues. Germline lookup yields CDR1 LNHDA and CDR2 SQIVND (reference sequence). With V trimmed by 0 bases and J by 7 bases, 8 bases remained unmatched. The CDR3 sequence is CASSIDEARGLNEQFF. In DNA, the CDR3 is TGTGCCAGTAGTATAGATGAGGCCAGGGGGCTTAATGAGCAGTTCTTC.

The rearrangement links TRBV6-6 to TRBJ2-1, with 16 nucleotides matching TRBD2. CDR3 size: 16 residues. In germline, CDR1 is MNHNY, CDR2 SVGAGI (reference sequence). The V segment lost 0 bases and the J segment 8 bases; nucleotides outside the gene matches: 1. CDR3 sequence reads: CASSYSGTSGRDEQFF. Written as DNA, the CDR3 is TGTGCCAGCAGTTACTCCGGGACTAGCGGGAGGGATGAGCAGTTCTTC.

For this clone: This same CDR3 is encoded by further DNA sequences in the sample. The rearrangement uses TRBV30 and TRBJ1-5; D may be TRBD1 (6 bases). V lost 2 bases to trimming and J lost 4 bases, with 9 bases between them. The CDR3 loop spans 13 amino acids. Germline loops: CDR1 GTSNPN, CDR2 SVGIG (reference sequence). The CDR3 spells CAWSSGANQPQHF. CDR3 sequence (DNA): TGTGCCTGGAGTTCAGGGGCTAATCAGCCCCAGCATTTT. The whole variable domain, filled in from reference TRBV30 and TRBJ1-5, reads SQTIHQWPATLVQPVGSPLSLECTVEGTSNPNLYWYRQAAGRGLQLLFYSVGIGQISSEVPQNLSASRPQDRQFILSSKKLLLSDSGFYLCAWSSGANQPQHFGDGTRLSIL.

The gene calls are TRBV4-1 and TRBJ2-3; D call uncertain. The CDR3 is made up of 13 amino acids. The germline V gene encodes CDR1 MGHRA and CDR2 YSYEKL. V lost 4 bases to trimming and J lost 2 bases, with 7 bases between them. CDR3 in amino acids: CASSPRVTDTQYF. CDR3 DNA sequence: TGCGCCAGCAGCCCCCGAGTCACAGATACGCAGTATTTT.

This chain uses TRBV6-1 with TRBJ2-7, with D perhaps TRBD1 (5 bases). CDR3 length equals 13 residues. V lost 8 bases and J 0 bases, leaving 11 bases between the germline ends. CDR1 is MNHNS, CDR2 SASEGT, per germline. CDR3 DNA: TGTGCCAGCTCTTATCAGGGCTCCTACGAGCAGTACTTC. Protein: CASSYQGSYEQYF.

V is TRBV21-1 and J is TRBJ1-2; the table's D gene call, TRBD1, was not cross checked with the DNA. TRBV21-1 is termed a pseudogene. The CDR3 has 16 residues. The CDR3: CASSKVLTGERCGYTF. The CDR3 DNA sequence: TGTGCCAGCAGCAAAGTCCTCACAGGGGAGAGGTGTGGCTACACCTTC.

This clone appeared once. The chain uses TRBV14 and TRBJ2-1; TRBD2 matches 7 bases. With 3 bases clipped from V and 3 bases from J, the junction kept 11 bases outside the gene matches. Germline V gene sequence: CDR1 SGHDN, CDR2 FVKESK. This CDR3 is 17 amino acids long. This chain's CDR3 is CASSQGTKGPVYNEQFF. The CDR3 DNA reads TGTGCCAGCAGCCAGGGGACTAAGGGTCCGGTCTACAATGAGCAGTTCTTC.

The chain has TRBV28 and TRBJ1-4, with D possibly TRBD1 on 5 matching bases. Germline CDR1 is MDHEN and CDR2 is SYDVKM. The CDR3 is 15 amino acids. With 8 bases removed from V and 7 bases from J, the gap between germline ends came to 20 bases. The CDR3 region is CASQLPGIAAEKLFF. The DNA for the CDR3 is TGTGCCAGCCAACTCCCAGGGATCGCAGCTGAAAAACTGTTTTTT.

The rearrangement joins TRBV28 to TRBJ2-2; 11 bases are shared with TRBD1. The CDR3 extends over 14 amino acids. The junction had 0 bases not matched to a gene; V was cut back by 5 bases and J by 4 bases. In germline, CDR1 is MDHEN, CDR2 SYDVKM. The CDR3 coding sequence is TGTGCCAGCAGTGGGACAGGGGGCACCGGGGAGCTGTTTTTT. Amino acids: CASSGTGGTGELFF.

J is TRBJ1-2 and V is TRBV5-1; D unclear. The germline gives CDR1 SGHRS, CDR2 YFSETQ. The V and J ends lost 6 bases and 7 bases respectively, with 19 bases between them. The CDR3 sequence is 14 residues long. CDR3 DNA: TGCGCCAGCACTTCCTCCCCTGCAACGGGTGGCTACACCTTC. It codes for CASTSSPATGGYTF.

The gene calls are TRBV7-2 and TRBJ2-7; D unclear. Germline CDR1 reads SGHTA; CDR2 reads FQGNSA. The CDR3 is 13 residues long. Between the trimmed V and J ends, which lost 2 bases and 6 bases, there was a span of 11 bases. This CDR3 is CASSLTLNSEQYF. The CDR3 coding sequence is TGTGCCAGCAGCTTAACCCTGAACAGCGAGCAGTACTTC.